This entry concerns a single T cell receptor beta chain. Its antigen is still unknown. Then a second PCR, running about 6 to 12 cycles, was carried out with a sample-barcoded 5' primer and a J-beta primer mix. TCRdb analysed the 5' RACE reads with MiXCR anew, one entry per CDR3 protein. The sample lists approximately 670,000 distinct CDR3 sequences, around 41% seen once, with around 32% in the top ten. The data are from a study of blood T cells in healthy people across ages. General study points: It was the long-lived donors that had more naive CD4+ cells and higher diversity than aged donors.

This CDR3 is 21 amino acids long. The germline gives CDR1 SGHVS, CDR2 FQNEAQ. The V end lost 2 bases, the J end lost 0 bases, and 26 bases lay between the germline ends. The genes are TRBV7-8 and TRBJ2-1; a possible D gene is TRBD1 (6 bases). This TCR derives from a man older than 75 in good health. Specimen: blood. The CDR3 nucleotides read TGTGCCAGCAGCTTAAGGGCTCCCACAGGGCTCGTTCCGTCCTCCTACAATGAGCAGTTCTTC. It is translated as CASSLRAPTGLVPSSYNEQFF.